This T cell receptor beta chain stems from a study of identical twins. Study-wide points: For monozygotic twins, models underestimated out-of-frame TCR alpha sharing.

As concerns this clonotype: As yet, its antigen is unknown.

After template switching added a universal primer site, the resulting cDNA carried unique molecular identifiers. TCRdb reprocessed the 5' RACE reads with MiXCR, giving one entry per CDR3 protein. The profile shows 450,000 to 500,000 distinct CDR3 sequences, roughly an eighth of them singletons. Germline V gene sequence: CDR1 LNHNV, CDR2 YYDKDF (reference sequence). V was pared by 0 bases and J by 3 bases, with 10 bases between. The CDR3 spans 15 residues. This same sample was also part of a study on yellow fever vaccine responses in identical twins.

This sequence originates from a woman between 18 and 29 years old in good health. The sample taken for sequencing was CD4+ T cells sorted from blood. The chain joins TRBV15 to TRBJ2-3; weak D call: TRBD2 (6 bases). Written as DNA, the CDR3 is TGTGCCACCAGCAGAGAAACGCGGGGTACAGATACGCAGTATTTT. Its translation is CATSRETRGTDTQYF.